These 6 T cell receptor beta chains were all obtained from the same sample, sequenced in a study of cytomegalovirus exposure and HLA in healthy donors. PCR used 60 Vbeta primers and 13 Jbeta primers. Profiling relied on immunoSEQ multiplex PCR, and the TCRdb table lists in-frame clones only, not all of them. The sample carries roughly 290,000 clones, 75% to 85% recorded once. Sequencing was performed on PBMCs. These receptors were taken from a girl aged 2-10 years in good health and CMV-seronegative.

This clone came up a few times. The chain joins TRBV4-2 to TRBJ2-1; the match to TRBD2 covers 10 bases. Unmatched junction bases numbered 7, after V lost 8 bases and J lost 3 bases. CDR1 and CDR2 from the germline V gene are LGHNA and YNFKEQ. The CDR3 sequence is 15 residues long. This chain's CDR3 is CASRPGTSDYNEQFF. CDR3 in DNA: TGTGCCAGCCGACCCGGGACTAGCGACTACAATGAGCAGTTCTTC.

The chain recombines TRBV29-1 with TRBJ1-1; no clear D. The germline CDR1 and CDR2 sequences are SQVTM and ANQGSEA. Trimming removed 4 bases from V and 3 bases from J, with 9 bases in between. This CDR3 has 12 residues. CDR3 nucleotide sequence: TGCAGCGTTGTTGAGCTGGACACTGAAGCTTTCTTT. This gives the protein CSVVELDTEAFF. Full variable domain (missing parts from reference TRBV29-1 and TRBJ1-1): SAVISQKPSRDICQRGTSLTIQCQVDSQVTMMFWYRQQPGQSLTLIATANQGSEATYESGFVIDKFPISRPNLTFSTLTVSNMSPEDSSIYLCSVVELDTEAFFGQGTRLTVV.

CDR3 sequence (DNA): TGTGCCAGCAGCTTGGACAGAGACACCGGGGAGCTGTTTTTT. Translating gives CASSLDRDTGELFF. The J gene is TRBJ2-2, the V gene TRBV7-2, with D possibly matching TRBD1 (6 bases). The V gene's germline CDR1 is SGHTA and CDR2 FQGNSA. CDR3 length equals 14 residues. V was trimmed by 3 bases and J by 3 bases, leaving 8 bases between them.

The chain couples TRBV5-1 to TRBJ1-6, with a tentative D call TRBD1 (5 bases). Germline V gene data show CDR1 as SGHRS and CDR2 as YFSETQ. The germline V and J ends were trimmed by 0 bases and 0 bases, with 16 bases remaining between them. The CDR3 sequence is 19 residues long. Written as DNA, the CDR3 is TGCGCCAGCAGCTTGGTTGGGGGGACTTTAAGCTCCTATAATTCACCCCTCCACTTT. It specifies CASSLVGGTLSSYNSPLHF. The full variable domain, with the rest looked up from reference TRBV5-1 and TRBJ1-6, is KAGVTQTPRYLIKTRGQQVTLSCSPISGHRSVSWYQQTPGQGLQFLFEYFSETQRNKGNFPGRFSGRQFSNSRSEMNVSTLELGDSALYLCASSLVGGTLSSYNSPLHFGNGTRLTVT.

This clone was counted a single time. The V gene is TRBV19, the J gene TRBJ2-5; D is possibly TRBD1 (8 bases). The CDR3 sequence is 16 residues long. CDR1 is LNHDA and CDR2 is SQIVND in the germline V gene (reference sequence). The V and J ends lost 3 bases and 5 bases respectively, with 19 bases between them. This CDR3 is CASSIVGQGLSETQYF. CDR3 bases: TGTGCCAGTAGTATTGTTGGACAGGGACTATCGGAGACCCAGTACTTC.

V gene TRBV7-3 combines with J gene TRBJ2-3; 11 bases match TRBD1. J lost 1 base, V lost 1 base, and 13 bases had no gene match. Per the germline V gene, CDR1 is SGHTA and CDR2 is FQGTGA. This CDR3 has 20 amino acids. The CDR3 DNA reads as TGTGCCAGCAGCTTAATGTTAAGGGGGGGACAGGGGGATGGCACAGATACGCAGTATTTT. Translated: CASSLMLRGGQGDGTDTQYF.